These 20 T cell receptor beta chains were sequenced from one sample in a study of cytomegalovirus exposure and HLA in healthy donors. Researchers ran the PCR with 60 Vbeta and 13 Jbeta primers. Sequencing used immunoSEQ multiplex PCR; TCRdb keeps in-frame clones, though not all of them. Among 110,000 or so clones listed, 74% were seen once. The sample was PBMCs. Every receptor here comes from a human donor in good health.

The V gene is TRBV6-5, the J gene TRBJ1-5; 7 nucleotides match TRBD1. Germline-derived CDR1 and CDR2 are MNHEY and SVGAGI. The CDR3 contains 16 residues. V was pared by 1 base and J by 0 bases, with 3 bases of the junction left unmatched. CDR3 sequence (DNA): TGTGCCAGCAGTTACTTCCGGGACAGTAGCAATCAGCCCCAGCATTTT. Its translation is CASSYFRDSSNQPQHF.

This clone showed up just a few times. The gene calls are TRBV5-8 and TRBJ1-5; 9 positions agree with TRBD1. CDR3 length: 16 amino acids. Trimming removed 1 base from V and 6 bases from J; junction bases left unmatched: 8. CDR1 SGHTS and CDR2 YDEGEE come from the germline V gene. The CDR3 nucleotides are TGTGCCAGCAGCTTGATTTTTGGGACAGGGAGTCAGCCCCAGCATTTT. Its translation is CASSLIFGTGSQPQHF.

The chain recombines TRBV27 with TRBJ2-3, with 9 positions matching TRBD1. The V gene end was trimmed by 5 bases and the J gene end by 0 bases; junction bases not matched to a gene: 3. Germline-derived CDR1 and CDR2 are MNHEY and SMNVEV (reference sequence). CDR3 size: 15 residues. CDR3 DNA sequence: TGTGCCAGCAGTCCTGGGACAGGGAGCACAGATACGCAGTATTTT. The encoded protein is CASSPGTGSTDTQYF.

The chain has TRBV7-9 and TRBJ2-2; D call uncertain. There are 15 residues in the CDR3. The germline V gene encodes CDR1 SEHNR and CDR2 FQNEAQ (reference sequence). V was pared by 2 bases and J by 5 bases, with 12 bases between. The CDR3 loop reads CASSLSTVLTGELFF. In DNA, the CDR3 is TGTGCCAGCAGCTTAAGTACAGTGTTAACCGGGGAGCTGTTTTTT. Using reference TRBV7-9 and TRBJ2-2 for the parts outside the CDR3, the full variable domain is DTGVSQNPRHKITKRGQNVTFRCDPISEHNRLYWYRQTLGQGPEFLTYFQNEAQLEKSRLLSDRFSAERPKGSFSTLEIQRTEQGDSAMYLCASSLSTVLTGELFFGEGSRLTVL.

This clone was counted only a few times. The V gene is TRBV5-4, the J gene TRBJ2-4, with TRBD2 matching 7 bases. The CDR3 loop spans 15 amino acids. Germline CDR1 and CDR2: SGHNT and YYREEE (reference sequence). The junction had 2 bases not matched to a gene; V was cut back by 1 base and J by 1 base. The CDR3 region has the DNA TGTGCCAGCAGCTTGATGCGGGGGGCCAAAAACATTCAGTACTTC. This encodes CASSLMRGAKNIQYF.

CDR3 residues: CASSILTGQNNEQFF. For the CDR3, the DNA is TGTGCCAGCAGCATCCTCACGGGACAAAACAATGAGCAGTTCTTC. The chain employs TRBV4-2 and TRBJ2-1, with D tentatively TRBD1 (6 bases). From germline, CDR1 is LGHNA and CDR2 YNFKEQ. V was trimmed by 5 bases and J by 5 bases, leaving 16 bases between them. The CDR3 runs 15 residues.

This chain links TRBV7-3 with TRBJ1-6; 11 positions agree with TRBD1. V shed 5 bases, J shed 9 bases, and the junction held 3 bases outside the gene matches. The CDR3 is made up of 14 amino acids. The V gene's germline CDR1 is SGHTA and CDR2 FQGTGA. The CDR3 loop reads CASSPGQGGSPLHF. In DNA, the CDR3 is TGTGCCAGCAGCCCGGGACAGGGGGGTTCACCCCTCCACTTT.

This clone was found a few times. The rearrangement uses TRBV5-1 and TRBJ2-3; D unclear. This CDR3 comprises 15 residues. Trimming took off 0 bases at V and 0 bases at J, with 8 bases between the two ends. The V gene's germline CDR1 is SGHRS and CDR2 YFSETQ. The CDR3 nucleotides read TGCGCCAGCAGCTTGGTTGGCAGTAGCACAGATACGCAGTATTTT. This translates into CASSLVGSSTDTQYF.

For the CDR3, the DNA is TGTGCCAGCAGCTTCCCCGGGACAGGGTCCTACGAGCAGTACTTC. Its translation: CASSFPGTGSYEQYF. The gene calls are TRBV5-6 and TRBJ2-7, with 9 nucleotides matching TRBD1. CDR1 is SGHDT and CDR2 is YYEEEE in the germline V gene. The CDR3 totals 15 residues. V lost 2 bases to trimming and J lost 1 base; unmatched junction nucleotides: 4.

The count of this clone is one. The CDR3 DNA is TGTGCCAGCAGTATGACCGACAGGGCGCCCTTGGTGGAGCAGTACTTC. Protein product: CASSMTDRAPLVEQYF. The chain is built from TRBV28 and TRBJ2-7; 7 nucleotides agree with TRBD1. V shed 5 bases, J shed 7 bases, and the junction held 17 bases outside the gene matches. Germline V CDR1 and CDR2: MDHEN, SYDVKM. CDR3 length: 16 amino acids.

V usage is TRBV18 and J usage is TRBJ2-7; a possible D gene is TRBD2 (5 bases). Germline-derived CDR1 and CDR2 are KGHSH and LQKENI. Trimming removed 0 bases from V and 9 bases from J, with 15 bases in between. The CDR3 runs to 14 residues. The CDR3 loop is CASSPPSGSDLQYF. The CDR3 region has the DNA TGTGCCAGCTCACCACCGTCGGGGAGCGACTTGCAGTACTTC.

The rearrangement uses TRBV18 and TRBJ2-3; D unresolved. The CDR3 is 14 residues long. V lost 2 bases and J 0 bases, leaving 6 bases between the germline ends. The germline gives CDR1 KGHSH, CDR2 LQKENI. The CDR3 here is CASSPYTSTDTQYF. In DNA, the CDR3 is TGTGCCAGCTCACCATACACAAGCACAGATACGCAGTATTTT.

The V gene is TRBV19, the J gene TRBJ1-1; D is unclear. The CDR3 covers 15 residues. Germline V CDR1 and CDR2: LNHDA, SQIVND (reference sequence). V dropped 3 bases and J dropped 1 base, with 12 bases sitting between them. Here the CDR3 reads CASSINAVSNTEAFF. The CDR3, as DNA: TGTGCCAGTAGTATTAACGCAGTTTCGAACACTGAAGCTTTCTTT.

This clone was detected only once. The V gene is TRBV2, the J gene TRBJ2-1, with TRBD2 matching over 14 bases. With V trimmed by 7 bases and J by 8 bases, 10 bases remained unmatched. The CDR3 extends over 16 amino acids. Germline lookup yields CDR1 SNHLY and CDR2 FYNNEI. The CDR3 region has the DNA TGTGCCAGCAACCGACTAGCGGGAGGGTATGCAGATGAGCAGTTCTTC. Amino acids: CASNRLAGGYADEQFF.

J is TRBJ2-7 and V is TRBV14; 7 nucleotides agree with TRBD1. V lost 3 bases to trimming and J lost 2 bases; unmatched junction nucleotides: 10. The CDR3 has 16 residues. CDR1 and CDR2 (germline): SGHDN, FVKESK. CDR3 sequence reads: CASSHVNRDRTYEQYF. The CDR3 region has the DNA TGTGCCAGCAGCCATGTTAACCGGGACAGAACCTACGAGCAGTACTTC.

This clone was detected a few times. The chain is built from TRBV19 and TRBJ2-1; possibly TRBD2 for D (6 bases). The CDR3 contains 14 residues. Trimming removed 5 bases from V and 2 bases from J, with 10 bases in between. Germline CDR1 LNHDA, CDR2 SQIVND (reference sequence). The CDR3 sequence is CASSWSGAYNEQFF. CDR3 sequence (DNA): TGTGCCAGTAGTTGGTCGGGGGCCTACAATGAGCAGTTCTTC.

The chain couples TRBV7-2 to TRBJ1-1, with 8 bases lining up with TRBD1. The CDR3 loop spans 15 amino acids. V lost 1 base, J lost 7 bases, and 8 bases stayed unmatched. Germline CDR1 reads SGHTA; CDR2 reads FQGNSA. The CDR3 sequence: CASSLGGRGPGEAFF. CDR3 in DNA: TGTGCCAGCAGCTTAGGTGGCAGGGGGCCCGGTGAAGCTTTCTTT.

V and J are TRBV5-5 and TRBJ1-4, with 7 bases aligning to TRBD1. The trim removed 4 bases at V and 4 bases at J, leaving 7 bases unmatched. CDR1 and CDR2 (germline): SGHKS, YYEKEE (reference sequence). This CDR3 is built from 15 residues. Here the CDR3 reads CASSPMTGFNEKLFF. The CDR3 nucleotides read TGTGCCAGCAGCCCTATGACAGGGTTTAATGAAAAACTGTTTTTT.

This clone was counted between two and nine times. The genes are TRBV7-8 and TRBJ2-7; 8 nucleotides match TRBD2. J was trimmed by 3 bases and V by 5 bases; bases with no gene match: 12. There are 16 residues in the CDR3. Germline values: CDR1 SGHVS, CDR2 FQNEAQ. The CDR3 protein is CASSALGGGRNYEQYF. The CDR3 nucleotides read TGTGCCAGCAGCGCCTTGGGGGGCGGGAGGAACTACGAGCAGTACTTC.

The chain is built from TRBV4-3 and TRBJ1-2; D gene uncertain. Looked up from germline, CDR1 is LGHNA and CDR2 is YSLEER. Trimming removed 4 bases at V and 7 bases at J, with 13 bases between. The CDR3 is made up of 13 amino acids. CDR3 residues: CASSLRGGTGYTF. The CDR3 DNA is TGCGCCAGCAGCCTACGGGGAGGCACTGGCTACACCTTC.